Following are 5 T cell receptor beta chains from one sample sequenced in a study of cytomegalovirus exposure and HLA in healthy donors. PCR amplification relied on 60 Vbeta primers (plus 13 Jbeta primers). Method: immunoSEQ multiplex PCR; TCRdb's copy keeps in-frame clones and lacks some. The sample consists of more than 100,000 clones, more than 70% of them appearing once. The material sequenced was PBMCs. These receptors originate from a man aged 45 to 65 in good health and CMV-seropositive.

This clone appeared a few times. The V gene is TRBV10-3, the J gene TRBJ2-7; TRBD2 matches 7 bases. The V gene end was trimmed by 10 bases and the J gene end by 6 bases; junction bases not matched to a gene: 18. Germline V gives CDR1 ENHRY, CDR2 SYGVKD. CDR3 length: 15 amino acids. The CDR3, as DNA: TGTGCCAGTGTAGGCGGGAGTGACCCTAGCAGCGAGCAGTACTTC. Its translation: CASVGGSDPSSEQYF.

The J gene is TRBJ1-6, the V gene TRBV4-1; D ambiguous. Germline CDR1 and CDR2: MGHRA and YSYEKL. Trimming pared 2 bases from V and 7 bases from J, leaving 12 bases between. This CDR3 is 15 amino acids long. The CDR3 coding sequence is TGCGCCAGCAGCCAAAGCAATCCGATAAATTCACCCCTCCACTTT. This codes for CASSQSNPINSPLHF.

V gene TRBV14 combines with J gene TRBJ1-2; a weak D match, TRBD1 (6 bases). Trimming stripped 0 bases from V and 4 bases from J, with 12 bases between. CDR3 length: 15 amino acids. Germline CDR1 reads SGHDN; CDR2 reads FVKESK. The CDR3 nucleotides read TGTGCCAGCAGCCAAGACCGGGGGGCATCCTATGGCTACACCTTC. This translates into CASSQDRGASYGYTF.

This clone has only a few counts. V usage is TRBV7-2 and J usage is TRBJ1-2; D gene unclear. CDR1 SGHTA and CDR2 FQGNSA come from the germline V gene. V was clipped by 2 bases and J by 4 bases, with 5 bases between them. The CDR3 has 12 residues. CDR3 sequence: CASSLYSYGYTF. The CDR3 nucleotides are TGTGCCAGCAGCTTATACAGCTATGGCTACACCTTC.

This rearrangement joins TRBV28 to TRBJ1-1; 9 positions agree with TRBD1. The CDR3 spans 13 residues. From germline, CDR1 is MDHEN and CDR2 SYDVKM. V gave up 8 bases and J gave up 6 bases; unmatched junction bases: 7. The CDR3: CASGDRGYAEAFF. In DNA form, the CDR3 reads TGTGCCAGCGGAGACAGGGGGTACGCTGAAGCTTTCTTT.